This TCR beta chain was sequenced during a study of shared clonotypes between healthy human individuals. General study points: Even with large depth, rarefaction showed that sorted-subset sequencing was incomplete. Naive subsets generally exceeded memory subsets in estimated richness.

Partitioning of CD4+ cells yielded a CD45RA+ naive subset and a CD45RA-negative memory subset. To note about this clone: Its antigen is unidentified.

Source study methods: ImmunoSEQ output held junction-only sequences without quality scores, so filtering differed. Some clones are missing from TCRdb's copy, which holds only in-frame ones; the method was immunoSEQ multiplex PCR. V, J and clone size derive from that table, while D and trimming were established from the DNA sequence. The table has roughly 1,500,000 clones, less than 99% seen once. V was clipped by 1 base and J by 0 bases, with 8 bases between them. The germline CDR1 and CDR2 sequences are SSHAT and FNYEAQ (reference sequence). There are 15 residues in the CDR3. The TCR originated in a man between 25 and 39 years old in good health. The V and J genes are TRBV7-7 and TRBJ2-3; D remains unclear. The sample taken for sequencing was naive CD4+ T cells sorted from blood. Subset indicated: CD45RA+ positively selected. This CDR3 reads CASSLERRSTDTQYF. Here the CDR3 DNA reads TGTGCCAGCAGCTTAGAGAGGCGAAGCACAGATACGCAGTATTTT.